Shown below are 18 T cell receptor beta chains from a single sample sequenced in a study of identical twins. TCRdb redid the calling of the 5' RACE reads with MiXCR, one entry per CDR3 protein. This sample has more than 600,000 distinct CDR3 sequences, with about 20% found just once. These same data were also listed under a study on T cells expressing NK-cell markers.

Source material: PBMCs. The origin of the receptors is a woman under 30 in good health.

This chain connects TRBV7-2 to TRBJ1-1; D is ambiguous. CDR1 is SGHTA and CDR2 is FQGNSA in the germline V gene. The CDR3 has 10 amino acids. With 8 bases removed from V and 7 bases from J, the gap between germline ends came to 8 bases. CDR3 in amino acids: CASVGIEAFF. CDR3 in DNA: TGTGCCAGCGTTGGAATTGAAGCTTTCTTT.

This clonotype came up many times. V gene TRBV20-1 combines with J gene TRBJ1-1; 9 bases agree with TRBD1. CDR3 length equals 14 residues. CDR1 is DFQATT and CDR2 is SNEGSKA in the germline V gene (reference sequence). With 1 base clipped from V and 5 bases from J, the junction kept 5 bases outside the gene matches. The CDR3 loop is CSARGTGGVTEAFF. Here the CDR3 DNA reads TGCAGTGCTAGAGGTACAGGGGGCGTTACTGAAGCTTTCTTT.

The V call is TRBV14, the J call TRBJ2-5, with 11 bases aligning to TRBD2. CDR1 SGHDN and CDR2 FVKESK come from the germline V gene. This CDR3 contains 15 residues. With V trimmed by 9 bases and J by 4 bases, 10 bases remained unmatched. CDR3 loop: CASTPGLAAGETQYF. The CDR3 DNA sequence: TGTGCCAGTACACCGGGACTAGCGGCGGGAGAGACCCAGTACTTC.

This clonotype has a count of ten or more. The chain carries TRBV6-2 or TRBV6-3 and TRBJ2-1; TRBD2 matches 10 bases. There are 14 residues in the CDR3. J lost 4 bases, V lost 7 bases, and 4 bases had no gene match. The germline V gene encodes CDR1 MNHEY and CDR2 SVGEGT. CDR3: CASTDSGRYNEQFF. The CDR3, as DNA: TGTGCCAGCACCGATAGCGGGAGGTACAATGAGCAGTTCTTC.

J is TRBJ2-2 and V is TRBV2; 9 nucleotides line up with TRBD1. Germline trimming cut 9 bases from V and 5 bases from J; bases unmatched to any gene: 4. This CDR3 is 13 amino acids long. Germline CDR1 and CDR2: SNHLY and FYNNEI. The CDR3 loop reads CARGQGDTGELFF. The CDR3 DNA is TGTGCCAGGGGACAGGGAGATACCGGGGAGCTGTTTTTT.

This clonotype was recorded many times. The gene calls are TRBV20-1 and TRBJ2-1; D is ambiguous. The CDR3 runs 14 residues. Germline V lookup: CDR1 DFQATT, CDR2 SNEGSKA (reference sequence). Trimming shortened V by 3 bases and J by 1 base, and 10 bases separated the two germline ends. This CDR3 reads CSARSSPSYNEQFF. The CDR3 coding sequence is TGCAGTGCTAGGAGTTCCCCGTCCTACAATGAGCAGTTCTTC.

The sample holds a few counts of this clonotype. This chain joins TRBV18 and TRBJ2-7; TRBD1 aligns across 7 bases. Unmatched junction bases numbered 8, after V lost 6 bases and J lost 0 bases. Germline V gene data show CDR1 as KGHSH and CDR2 as LQKENI. CDR3 length: 15 residues. The CDR3, as DNA: TGTGCCAGCTCTCCCCAGGGGGTGATCTCCTACGAGCAGTACTTC. Residues: CASSPQGVISYEQYF.

The chain combines TRBV20-1 with TRBJ2-2; no firm D call. Trimming left V 5 bases short and J 7 bases short, with 11 bases between. CDR1 and CDR2 (germline): DFQATT, SNEGSKA (reference sequence). The CDR3 runs to 12 residues. CDR3 nucleotide sequence: TGCAGTGCTGGAAGTATTGGCGGGGAGCTGTTTTTT. Its protein is CSAGSIGGELFF.

The chain is built from TRBV29-1 and TRBJ1-1; no clear D. CDR3 length equals 11 residues. V was clipped by 3 bases and J by 8 bases, with 10 bases between them. CDR1 is SQVTM, CDR2 ANQGSEA, per germline. CDR3 DNA sequence: TGCAGCGTTGACATTGGACCAGAAGCTTTCTTT. Protein sequence: CSVDIGPEAFF.

This sequence joins TRBV12-3 or TRBV12-4 and TRBJ2-4, with no clear D. V was cut by 3 bases and J by 0 bases, with 12 bases left in between. This CDR3 is built from 16 residues. The CDR3 nucleotides read TGTGCCAGCAGTTTTCAGACGAACTTAGCCAAAAACATTCAGTACTTC. It is translated as CASSFQTNLAKNIQYF.

This clonotype was seen a few times. The CDR3 is CASKGGSGAYNEQFF. Here the CDR3 DNA reads TGCGCCAGCAAAGGAGGTAGCGGCGCCTACAATGAGCAGTTCTTC. The chain joins TRBV5-1 to TRBJ2-1; a possible D gene is TRBD2 (6 bases). Germline values: CDR1 SGHRS, CDR2 YFSETQ. V lost 6 bases and J lost 2, with 15 bases in between. The CDR3 length is 15 residues.

There are a few counts of this clonotype. The V gene is TRBV5-1, the J gene TRBJ1-1; D call uncertain. Germline CDR1 is SGHRS and CDR2 is YFSETQ. The CDR3 extends over 16 amino acids. V was pared by 4 bases and J by 4 bases, with 20 bases between. CDR3 sequence reads: CASSLDLPLMSTEAFF. In nucleotides, the CDR3 is TGCGCCAGCAGCCTGGACCTCCCCCTCATGAGCACTGAAGCTTTCTTT. Drawing the rest from reference TRBV5-1 and TRBJ1-1, the complete variable domain is KAGVTQTPRYLIKTRGQQVTLSCSPISGHRSVSWYQQTPGQGLQFLFEYFSETQRNKGNFPGRFSGRQFSNSRSEMNVSTLELGDSALYLCASSLDLPLMSTEAFFGQGTRLTVV.

The chain links TRBV20-1 to TRBJ2-7, with unresolved D. The V gene lost 0 bases and the J gene lost 6 bases, with 12 bases spanning the gap. The length of the CDR3 is 13 residues. CDR1 is DFQATT, CDR2 SNEGSKA, per germline (reference sequence). CDR3 amino acids: CSARDVGSSEQYF. As DNA, the CDR3 is TGCAGTGCTAGAGACGTAGGTAGCTCCGAGCAGTACTTC.

The chain employs TRBV27 and TRBJ1-2; 7 bases match TRBD1. The CDR3 has 17 residues. Trimming took 3 bases from V and 3 from J; bases not matched to a gene: 13. Germline values: CDR1 MNHEY, CDR2 SMNVEV (reference sequence). In DNA, the CDR3 is TGTGCCAGCAGTTTGACAACCGTGACAGGGATGGACTATGGCTACACCTTC. Translating it yields CASSLTTVTGMDYGYTF.

This clonotype was found many times. This chain links TRBV20-1 with TRBJ2-1; the D gene is possibly TRBD2 (6 bases). The germline V gene encodes CDR1 DFQATT and CDR2 SNEGSKA (reference sequence). The CDR3 runs 13 residues. Trimming took 6 bases from V and 2 from J, leaving 11 bases between them. For the CDR3, the DNA is TGCAGTGCGGGACTTAGAGCCTACAATGAGCAGTTCTTC. Translating it yields CSAGLRAYNEQFF.

This clonotype was counted ten times or more. The V call is TRBV20-1, the J call TRBJ1-1; weak D call: TRBD1 (6 bases). V lost 5 bases to trimming and J lost 0 bases, with 10 bases between them. This CDR3 is built from 13 residues. Germline V gene data show CDR1 as DFQATT and CDR2 as SNEGSKA (reference sequence). This chain's CDR3 is CSAGGQVNTEAFF. The CDR3 DNA is TGCAGTGCTGGGGGGCAGGTGAACACTGAAGCTTTCTTT.

This chain uses TRBV15 with TRBJ2-2; D is possibly TRBD1 (5 bases). Germline V gene sequence: CDR1 LNHNV, CDR2 YYDKDF (reference sequence). Trimming cost V 6 bases and J 6 bases, with 8 bases left between them. This CDR3 spans 12 amino acids. The CDR3 here is CATRQGSGELFF. The CDR3 DNA reads as TGTGCCACCAGGCAGGGATCCGGGGAGCTGTTTTTT.

This clonotype was recorded a few times. Here the CDR3 DNA reads TGTGCCAGCAATTCTGGGACAGGGTACAATTCACCCCTCCACTTT. Translation gives CASNSGTGYNSPLHF. V and J are TRBV7-9 and TRBJ1-6; 9 nucleotides match TRBD1. V gave up 7 bases and J gave up 7 bases; unmatched junction bases: 8. Germline V gene lookup returns CDR1 SEHNR and CDR2 FQNEAQ (reference sequence). There are 15 residues in the CDR3.